These 2 T cell receptor beta chains originate from one sample sequenced in a study of cytomegalovirus exposure and HLA in healthy donors. PCR was performed using 60 Vbeta and 13 Jbeta primers. Generated by immunoSEQ multiplex PCR, the TCRdb table keeps only in-frame clones and is missing some. The table lists 130,000 or so clones, 8.5% of them singletons. Source material: PBMCs. These receptor sequences come from a man in his forties in good health and CMV-seronegative.

This clone was counted only a few times. The chain recombines TRBV30 with TRBJ2-5; TRBD2 is a possible D gene (5 bases). Trimming stripped 4 bases from V and 7 bases from J, with 19 bases between. The CDR3 contains 14 residues. Germline V gene lookup returns CDR1 GTSNPN and CDR2 SVGIG (reference sequence). The CDR3 coding sequence is TGTGCCTGGACCCCCACGCAGGCGGACTTGACCCAGTACTTC. Its translation is CAWTPTQADLTQYF.

This chain links TRBV5-1 with TRBJ2-3; 12 nucleotides align to TRBD2. Trimming took 4 bases from V and 3 from J; bases not matched to a gene: 6. Germline V lookup: CDR1 SGHRS, CDR2 YFSETQ. The CDR3 is 16 amino acids. CDR3: CASSLPLAGGTDTQYF. The CDR3 DNA is TGCGCCAGCAGCCTCCCCCTAGCGGGGGGGACAGATACGCAGTATTTT.